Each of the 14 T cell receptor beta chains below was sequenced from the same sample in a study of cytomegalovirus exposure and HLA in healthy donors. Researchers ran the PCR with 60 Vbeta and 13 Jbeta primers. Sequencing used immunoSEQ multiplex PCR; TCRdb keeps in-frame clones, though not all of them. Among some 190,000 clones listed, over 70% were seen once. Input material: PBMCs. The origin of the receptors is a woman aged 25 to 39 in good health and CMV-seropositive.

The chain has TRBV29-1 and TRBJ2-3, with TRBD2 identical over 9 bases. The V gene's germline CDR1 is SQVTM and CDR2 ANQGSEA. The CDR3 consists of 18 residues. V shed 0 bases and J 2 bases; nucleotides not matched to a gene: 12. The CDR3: CSVEDKRKREVFTDTQYF. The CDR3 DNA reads TGCAGCGTTGAAGATAAAAGAAAGCGGGAGGTATTCACAGATACGCAGTATTTT.

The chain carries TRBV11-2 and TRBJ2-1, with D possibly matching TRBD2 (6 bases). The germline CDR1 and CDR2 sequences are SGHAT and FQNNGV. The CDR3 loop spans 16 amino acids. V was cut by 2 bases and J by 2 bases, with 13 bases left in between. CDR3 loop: CASSLRRESPYNEQFF. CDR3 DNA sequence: TGTGCCAGCAGCTTAAGACGGGAGTCGCCCTACAATGAGCAGTTCTTC.

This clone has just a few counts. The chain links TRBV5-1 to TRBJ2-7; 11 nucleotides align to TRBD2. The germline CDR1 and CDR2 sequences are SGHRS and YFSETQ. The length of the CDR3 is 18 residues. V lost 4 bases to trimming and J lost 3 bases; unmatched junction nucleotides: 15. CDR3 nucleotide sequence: TGCGCCAGCAGCGAGGGACTAGCGGCTCTAAGAAGAAACTACGAGCAGTACTTC. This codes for CASSEGLAALRRNYEQYF.

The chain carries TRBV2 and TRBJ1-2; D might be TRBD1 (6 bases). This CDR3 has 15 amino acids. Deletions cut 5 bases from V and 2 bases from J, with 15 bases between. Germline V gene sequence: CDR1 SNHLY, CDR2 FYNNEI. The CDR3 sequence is CASSPSPQGNYGYTF. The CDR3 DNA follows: TGTGCCAGCAGTCCCTCACCCCAGGGGAACTATGGCTACACCTTC.

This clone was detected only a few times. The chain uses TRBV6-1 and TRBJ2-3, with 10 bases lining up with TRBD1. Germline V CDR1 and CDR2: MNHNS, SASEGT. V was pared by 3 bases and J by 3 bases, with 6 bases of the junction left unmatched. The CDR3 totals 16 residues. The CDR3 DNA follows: TGTGCCAGCAGTGACGACAGGGGGCGAGGAACAGATACGCAGTATTTT. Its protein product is CASSDDRGRGTDTQYF.

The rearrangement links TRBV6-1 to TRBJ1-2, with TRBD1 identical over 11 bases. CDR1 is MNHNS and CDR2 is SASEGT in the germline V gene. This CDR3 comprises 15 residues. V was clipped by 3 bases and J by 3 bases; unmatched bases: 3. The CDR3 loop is CASSDGTGGHYGYTF. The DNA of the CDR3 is TGTGCCAGCAGTGACGGGACAGGGGGTCACTATGGCTACACCTTC.

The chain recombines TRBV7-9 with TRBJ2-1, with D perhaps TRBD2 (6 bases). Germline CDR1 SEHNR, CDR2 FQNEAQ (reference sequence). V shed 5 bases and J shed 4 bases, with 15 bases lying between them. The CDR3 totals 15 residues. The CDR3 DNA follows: TGTGCCAGCAGCAACCGGGGTAGCGGTTACAATGAGCAGTTCTTC. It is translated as CASSNRGSGYNEQFF.

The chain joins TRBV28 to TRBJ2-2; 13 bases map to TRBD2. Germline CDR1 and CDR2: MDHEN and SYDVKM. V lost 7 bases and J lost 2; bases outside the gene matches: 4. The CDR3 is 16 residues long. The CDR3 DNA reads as TGTGCCAGCATTAGACTAGCGGGAGGAAACACCGGGGAGCTGTTTTTT. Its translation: CASIRLAGGNTGELFF.

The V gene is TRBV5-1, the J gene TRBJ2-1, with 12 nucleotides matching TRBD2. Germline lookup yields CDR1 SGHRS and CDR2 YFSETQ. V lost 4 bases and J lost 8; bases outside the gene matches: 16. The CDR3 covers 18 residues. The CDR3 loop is CASSPSRRLAGDRDEQFF. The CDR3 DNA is TGCGCCAGCAGCCCTTCCCGACGACTAGCGGGAGATAGAGATGAGCAGTTCTTC.

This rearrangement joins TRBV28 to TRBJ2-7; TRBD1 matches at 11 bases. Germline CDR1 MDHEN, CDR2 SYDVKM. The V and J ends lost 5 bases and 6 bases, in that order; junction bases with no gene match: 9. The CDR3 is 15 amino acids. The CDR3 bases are TGTGCCAGCAGTATATCCGGGACAGGGGGACGCGAGCAGTACTTC. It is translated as CASSISGTGGREQYF.

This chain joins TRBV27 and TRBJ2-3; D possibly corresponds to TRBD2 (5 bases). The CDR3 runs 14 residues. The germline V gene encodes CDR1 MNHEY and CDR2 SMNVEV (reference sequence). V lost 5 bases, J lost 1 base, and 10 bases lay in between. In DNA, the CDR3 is TGTGCCAGCAGTCTGGCGGGTGGCACAGATACGCAGTATTTT. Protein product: CASSLAGGTDTQYF.

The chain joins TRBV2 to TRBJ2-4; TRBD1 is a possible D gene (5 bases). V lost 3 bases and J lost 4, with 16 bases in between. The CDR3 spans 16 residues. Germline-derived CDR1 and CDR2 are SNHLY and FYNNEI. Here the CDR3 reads CASSEDQGQTKNIQYF. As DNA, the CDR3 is TGTGCCAGCAGTGAGGATCAGGGCCAAACAAAAAACATTCAGTACTTC.

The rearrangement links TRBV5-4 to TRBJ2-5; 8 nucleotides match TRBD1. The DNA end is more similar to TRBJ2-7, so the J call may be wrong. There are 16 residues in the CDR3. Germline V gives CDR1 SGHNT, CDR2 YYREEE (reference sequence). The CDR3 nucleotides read TGTGCCAGCAGCCCACCTACCGGGACAGGAACCTACGAGCAGTACTTC. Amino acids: CASSPPTGTGTYEQYF.

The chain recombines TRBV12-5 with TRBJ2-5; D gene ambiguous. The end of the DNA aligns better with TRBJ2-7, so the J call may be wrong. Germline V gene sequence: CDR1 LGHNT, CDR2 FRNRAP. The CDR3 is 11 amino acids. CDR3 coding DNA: TGTGCTAGTGGTTCCGGGTACGAGCAGTACTTC. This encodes CASGSGYEQYF.